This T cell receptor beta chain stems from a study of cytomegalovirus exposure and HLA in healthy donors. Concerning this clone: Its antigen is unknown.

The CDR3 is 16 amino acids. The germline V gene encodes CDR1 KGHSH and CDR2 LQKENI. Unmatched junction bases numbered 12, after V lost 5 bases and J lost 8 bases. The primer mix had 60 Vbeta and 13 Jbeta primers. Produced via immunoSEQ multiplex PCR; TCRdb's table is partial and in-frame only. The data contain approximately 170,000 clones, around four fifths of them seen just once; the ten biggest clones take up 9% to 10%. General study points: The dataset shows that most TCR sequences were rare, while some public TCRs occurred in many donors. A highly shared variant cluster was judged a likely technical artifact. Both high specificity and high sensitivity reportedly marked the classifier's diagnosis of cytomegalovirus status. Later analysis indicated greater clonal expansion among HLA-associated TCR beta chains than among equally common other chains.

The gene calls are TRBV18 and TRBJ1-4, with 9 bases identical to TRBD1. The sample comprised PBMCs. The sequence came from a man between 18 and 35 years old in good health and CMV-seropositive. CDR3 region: CASSTPTGGAGEKLFF. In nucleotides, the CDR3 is TGTGCCAGCTCAACCCCTACAGGGGGCGCCGGGGAAAAACTGTTTTTT.